The TCR beta chain described here comes from a study of T cells in Graves' hyperthyroidism and ophthalmopathy. Study overall: Staff took peripheral blood when the initial diagnosis was made, before any treatment began.

This CDR3 has 14 amino acids. V gave up 5 bases and J gave up 1 base, with 11 bases separating them. CDR1 PRHDT and CDR2 FYEKMQ come from the germline V gene (reference sequence). This clonotype was recorded many times. What was amplified from RNA transcripts were TCR beta CDR3 regions. The study used the HTBI primer set for a first-round RT-PCR of the TCR CDR3. Each CDR3 protein gets one entry after TCRdb re-called the multiplex PCR reads with MiXCR. The sample lists around 340,000 distinct CDR3 sequences; roughly 15% were seen once. Fresh peripheral blood, 7.5 to 10 ml of it, supplied the PBMCs. The material sequenced was blood. The receptor was derived from a man aged 30 to 39 with Graves' hyperthyroidism. The J gene is TRBJ1-1, the V gene TRBV13, with unresolved D. CDR3 in DNA: TGTGCCAGCAGCGACCTCCTCAGGAACACTGAAGCTTTCTTT. Protein: CASSDLLRNTEAFF.